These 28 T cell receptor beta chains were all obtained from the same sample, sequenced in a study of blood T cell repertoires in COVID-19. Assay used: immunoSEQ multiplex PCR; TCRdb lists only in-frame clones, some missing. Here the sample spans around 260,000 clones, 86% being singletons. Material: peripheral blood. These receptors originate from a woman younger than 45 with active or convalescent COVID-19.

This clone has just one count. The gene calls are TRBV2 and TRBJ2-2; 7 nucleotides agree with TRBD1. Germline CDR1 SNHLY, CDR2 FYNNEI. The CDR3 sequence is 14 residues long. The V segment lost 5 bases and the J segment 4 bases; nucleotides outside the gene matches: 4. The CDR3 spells CASSLDRVTGELFF. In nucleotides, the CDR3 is TGTGCCAGCAGTCTAGACAGGGTCACCGGGGAGCTGTTTTTT.

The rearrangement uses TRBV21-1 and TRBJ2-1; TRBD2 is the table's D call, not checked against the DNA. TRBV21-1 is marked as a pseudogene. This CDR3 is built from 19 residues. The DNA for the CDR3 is TGTGCCAGCAGCACGGCGGGACGGAGGGACCCGAGCTCCTACAATGAGCAGTTCTTC. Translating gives CASSTAGRRDPSSYNEQFF.

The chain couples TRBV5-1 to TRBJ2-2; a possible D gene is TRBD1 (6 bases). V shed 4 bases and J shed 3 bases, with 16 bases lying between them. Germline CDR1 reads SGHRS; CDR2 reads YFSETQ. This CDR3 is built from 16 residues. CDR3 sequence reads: CASSINDRSYTGELFF. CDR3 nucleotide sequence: TGCGCCAGCAGCATCAACGACAGGAGCTACACCGGGGAGCTGTTTTTT. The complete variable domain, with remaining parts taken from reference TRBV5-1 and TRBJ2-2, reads KAGVTQTPRYLIKTRGQQVTLSCSPISGHRSVSWYQQTPGQGLQFLFEYFSETQRNKGNFPGRFSGRQFSNSRSEMNVSTLELGDSALYLCASSINDRSYTGELFFGEGSRLTVL.

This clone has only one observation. The CDR3 spells CASSEVRKTGGYTF. For the CDR3, the DNA is TGTGCCAGCAGTGAAGTCAGAAAAACGGGGGGCTACACCTTC. The chain couples TRBV6-1 to TRBJ1-2, with no clear D. Between the trimmed V and J ends, which lost 1 base and 8 bases, there was a span of 14 bases. Germline V CDR1 and CDR2: MNHNS, SASEGT. CDR3 length equals 14 residues.

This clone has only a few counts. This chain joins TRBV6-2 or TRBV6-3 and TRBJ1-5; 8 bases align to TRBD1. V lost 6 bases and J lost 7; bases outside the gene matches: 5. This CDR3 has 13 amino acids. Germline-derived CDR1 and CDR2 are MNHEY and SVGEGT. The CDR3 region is CASSQGAEQPQHF. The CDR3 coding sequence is TGTGCCAGCAGCCAGGGGGCAGAACAGCCCCAGCATTTT.

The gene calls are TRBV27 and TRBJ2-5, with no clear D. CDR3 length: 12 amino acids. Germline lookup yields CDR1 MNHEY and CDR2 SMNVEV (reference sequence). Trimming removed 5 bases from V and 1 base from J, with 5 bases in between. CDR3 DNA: TGTGCCAGCAGTCCCTTCCAAGAGACCCAGTACTTC. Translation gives CASSPFQETQYF.

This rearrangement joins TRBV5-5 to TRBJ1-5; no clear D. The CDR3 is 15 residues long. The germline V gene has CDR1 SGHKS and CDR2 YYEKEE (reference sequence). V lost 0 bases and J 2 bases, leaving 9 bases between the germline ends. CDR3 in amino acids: CASSLAGWGNQPQHF. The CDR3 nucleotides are TGTGCCAGCAGCTTGGCGGGGTGGGGCAATCAGCCCCAGCATTTT.

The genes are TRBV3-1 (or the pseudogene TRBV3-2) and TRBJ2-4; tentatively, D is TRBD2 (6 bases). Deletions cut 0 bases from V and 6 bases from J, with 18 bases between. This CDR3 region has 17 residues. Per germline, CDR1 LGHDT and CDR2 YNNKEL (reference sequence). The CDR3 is CASSQDPHPRGLNIQYF. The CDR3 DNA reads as TGTGCCAGCAGCCAAGATCCCCACCCGCGGGGACTAAACATTCAGTACTTC.

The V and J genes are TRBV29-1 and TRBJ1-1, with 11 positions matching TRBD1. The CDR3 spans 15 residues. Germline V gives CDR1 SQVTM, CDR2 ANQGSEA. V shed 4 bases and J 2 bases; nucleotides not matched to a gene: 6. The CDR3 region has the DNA TGCAGCGTTGTTTTCGGGACAGGGGGTAACACTGAAGCTTTCTTT. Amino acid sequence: CSVVFGTGGNTEAFF.

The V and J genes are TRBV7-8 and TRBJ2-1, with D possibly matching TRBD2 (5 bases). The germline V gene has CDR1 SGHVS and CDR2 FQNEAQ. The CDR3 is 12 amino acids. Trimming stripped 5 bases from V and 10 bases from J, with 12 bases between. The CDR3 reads CASSPVASEQFF. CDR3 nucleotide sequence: TGTGCCAGCAGCCCCGTAGCGTCCGAGCAGTTCTTC.

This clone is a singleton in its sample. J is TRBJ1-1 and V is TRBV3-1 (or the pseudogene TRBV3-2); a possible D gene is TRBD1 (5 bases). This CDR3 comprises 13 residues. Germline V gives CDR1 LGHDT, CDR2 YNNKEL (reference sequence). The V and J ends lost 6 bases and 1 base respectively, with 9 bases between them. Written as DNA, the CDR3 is TGTGCCAGCAGTAATAGGGGGAACACTGAAGCTTTCTTT. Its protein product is CASSNRGNTEAFF.

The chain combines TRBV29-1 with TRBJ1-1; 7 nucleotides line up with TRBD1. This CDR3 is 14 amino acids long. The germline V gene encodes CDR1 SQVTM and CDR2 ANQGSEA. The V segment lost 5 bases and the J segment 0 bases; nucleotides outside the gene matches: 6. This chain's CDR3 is CSVREGQVNTEAFF. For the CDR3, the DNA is TGCAGCGTTAGGGAAGGACAGGTGAACACTGAAGCTTTCTTT.

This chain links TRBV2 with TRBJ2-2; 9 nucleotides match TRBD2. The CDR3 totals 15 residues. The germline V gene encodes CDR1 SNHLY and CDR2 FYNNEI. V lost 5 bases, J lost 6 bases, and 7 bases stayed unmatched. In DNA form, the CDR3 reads TGTGCCAGCAGTCCGCTAGCGGGGCAAGCCGGGGAGCTGTTTTTT. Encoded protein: CASSPLAGQAGELFF.

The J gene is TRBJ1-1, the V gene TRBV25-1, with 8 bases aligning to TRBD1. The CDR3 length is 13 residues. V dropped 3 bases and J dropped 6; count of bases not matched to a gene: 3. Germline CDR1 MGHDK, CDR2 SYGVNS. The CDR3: CASSDRGLAEAFF. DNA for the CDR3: TGTGCCAGCAGTGACAGGGGGCTAGCTGAAGCTTTCTTT.

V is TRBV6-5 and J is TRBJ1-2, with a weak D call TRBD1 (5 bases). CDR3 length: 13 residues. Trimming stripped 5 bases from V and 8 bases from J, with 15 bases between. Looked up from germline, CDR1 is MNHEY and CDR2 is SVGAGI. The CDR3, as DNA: TGTGCCAGCAGTCACAGGAATGAGAAAGGCTACACCTTC. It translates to CASSHRNEKGYTF.

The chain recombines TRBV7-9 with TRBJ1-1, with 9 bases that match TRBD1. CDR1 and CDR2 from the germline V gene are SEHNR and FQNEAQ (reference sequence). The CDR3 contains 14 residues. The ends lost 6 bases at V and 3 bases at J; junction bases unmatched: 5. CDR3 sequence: CASRQTGGDTEAFF. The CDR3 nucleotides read TGTGCCAGCAGGCAGACAGGGGGTGACACTGAAGCTTTCTTT. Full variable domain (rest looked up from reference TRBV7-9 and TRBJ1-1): DTGVSQNPRHKITKRGQNVTFRCDPISEHNRLYWYRQTLGQGPEFLTYFQNEAQLEKSRLLSDRFSAERPKGSFSTLEIQRTEQGDSAMYLCASRQTGGDTEAFFGQGTRLTVV.

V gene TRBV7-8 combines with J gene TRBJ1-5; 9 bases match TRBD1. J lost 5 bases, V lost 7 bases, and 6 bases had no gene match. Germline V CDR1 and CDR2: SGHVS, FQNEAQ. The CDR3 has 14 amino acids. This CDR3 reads CASTGTGRDQPQHF. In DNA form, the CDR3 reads TGTGCCAGCACAGGGACAGGGAGGGATCAGCCCCAGCATTTT.

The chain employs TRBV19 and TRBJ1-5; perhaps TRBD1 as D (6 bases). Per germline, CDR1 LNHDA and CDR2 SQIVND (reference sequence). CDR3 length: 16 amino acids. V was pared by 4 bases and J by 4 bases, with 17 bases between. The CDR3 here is CASSTSWTASNQPQHF. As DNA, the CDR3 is TGTGCCAGTAGTACCTCCTGGACAGCGAGTAATCAGCCCCAGCATTTT.

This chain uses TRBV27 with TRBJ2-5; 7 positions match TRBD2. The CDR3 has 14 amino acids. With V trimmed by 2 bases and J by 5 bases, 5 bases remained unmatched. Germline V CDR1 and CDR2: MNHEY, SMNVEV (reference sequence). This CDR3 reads CASSLAGVSETQYF. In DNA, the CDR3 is TGTGCCAGCAGTTTAGCGGGGGTGAGCGAGACCCAGTACTTC.

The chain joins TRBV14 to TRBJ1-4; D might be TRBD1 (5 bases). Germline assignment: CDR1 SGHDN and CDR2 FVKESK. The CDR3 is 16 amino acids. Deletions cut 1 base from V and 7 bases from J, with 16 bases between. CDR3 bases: TGTGCCAGCAGCCAAGGGGCACTTTGGGGCTCTGAAAAACTGTTTTTT. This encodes CASSQGALWGSEKLFF. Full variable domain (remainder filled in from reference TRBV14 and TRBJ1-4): EAGVTQFPSHSVIEKGQTVTLRCDPISGHDNLYWYRRVMGKEIKFLLHFVKESKQDESGMPNNRFLAERTGGTYSTLKVQPAELEDSGVYFCASSQGALWGSEKLFFGSGTQLSVL.

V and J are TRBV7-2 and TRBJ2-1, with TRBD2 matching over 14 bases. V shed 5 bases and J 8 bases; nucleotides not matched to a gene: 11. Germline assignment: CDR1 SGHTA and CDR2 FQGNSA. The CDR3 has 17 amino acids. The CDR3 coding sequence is TGTGCCAGCAGCCCTCGGACTAGCGGGGGGTTGAGGTATGAGCAGTTCTTC. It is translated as CASSPRTSGGLRYEQFF.

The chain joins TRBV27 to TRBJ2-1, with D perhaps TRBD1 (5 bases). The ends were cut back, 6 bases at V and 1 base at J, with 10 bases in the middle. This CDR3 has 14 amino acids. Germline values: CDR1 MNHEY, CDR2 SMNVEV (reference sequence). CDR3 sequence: CASRDKRSYNEQFF. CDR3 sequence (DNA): TGTGCCAGCAGGGACAAGAGGTCCTACAATGAGCAGTTCTTC.

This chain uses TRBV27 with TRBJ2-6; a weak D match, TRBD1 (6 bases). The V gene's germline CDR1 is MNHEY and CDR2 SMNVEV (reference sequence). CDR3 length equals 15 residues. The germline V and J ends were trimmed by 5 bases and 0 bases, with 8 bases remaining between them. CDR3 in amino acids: CASSRQDSGANVLTF. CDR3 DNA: TGTGCCAGCAGTCGACAGGACTCTGGGGCCAACGTCCTGACTTTC.

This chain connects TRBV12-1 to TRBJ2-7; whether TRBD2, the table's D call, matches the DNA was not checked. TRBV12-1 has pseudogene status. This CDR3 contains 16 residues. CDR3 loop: CASSFSSHYKLRVQYF. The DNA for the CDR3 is TGTGCCAGCAGCTTTTCGTCCCACTACAAACTACGAGTGCAGTACTTC.

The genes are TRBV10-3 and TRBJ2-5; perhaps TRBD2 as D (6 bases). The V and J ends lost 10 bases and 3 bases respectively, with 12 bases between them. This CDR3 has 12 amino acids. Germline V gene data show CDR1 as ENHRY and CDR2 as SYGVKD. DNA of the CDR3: TGTGCCACCGGACGGACTAAAGAGACCCAGTACTTC. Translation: CATGRTKETQYF.

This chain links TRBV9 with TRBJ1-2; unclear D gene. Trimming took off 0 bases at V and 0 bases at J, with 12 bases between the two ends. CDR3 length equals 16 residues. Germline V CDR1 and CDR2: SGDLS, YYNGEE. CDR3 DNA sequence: TGTGCCAGCAGCGTAGCTGAGCAGGCTGCTAACTATGGCTACACCTTC. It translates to CASSVAEQAANYGYTF.

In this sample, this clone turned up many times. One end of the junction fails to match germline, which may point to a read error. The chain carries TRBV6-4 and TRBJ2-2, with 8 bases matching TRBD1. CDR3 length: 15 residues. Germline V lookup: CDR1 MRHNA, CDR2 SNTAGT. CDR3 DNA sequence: TGTGCCAGCGGTGACGGGACAGGGAACACCGGGGAGCTGTTTTTT. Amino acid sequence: CASGDGTGNTGELFF.

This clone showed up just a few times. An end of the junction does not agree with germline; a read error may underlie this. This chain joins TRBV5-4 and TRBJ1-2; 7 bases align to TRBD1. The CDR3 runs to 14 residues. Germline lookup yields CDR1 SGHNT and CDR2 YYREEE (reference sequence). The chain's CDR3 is CASTLPGQYYGYTF. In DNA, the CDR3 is TGTGCCAGCACCTTGCCGGGACAGTACTATGGCTACACCTTC.